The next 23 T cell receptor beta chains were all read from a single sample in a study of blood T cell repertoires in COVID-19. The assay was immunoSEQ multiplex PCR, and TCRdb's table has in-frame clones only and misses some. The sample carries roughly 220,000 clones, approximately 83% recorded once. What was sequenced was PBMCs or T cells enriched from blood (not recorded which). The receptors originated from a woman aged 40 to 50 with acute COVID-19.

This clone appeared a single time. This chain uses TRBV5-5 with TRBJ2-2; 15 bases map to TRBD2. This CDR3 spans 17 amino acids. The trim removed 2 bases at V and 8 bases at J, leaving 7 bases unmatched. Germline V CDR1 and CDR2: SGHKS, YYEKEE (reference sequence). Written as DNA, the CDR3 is TGTGCCAGCAGCTTCGGACTAGCGGGAGGGCCAACGGGGGAGCTGTTTTTT. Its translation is CASSFGLAGGPTGELFF.

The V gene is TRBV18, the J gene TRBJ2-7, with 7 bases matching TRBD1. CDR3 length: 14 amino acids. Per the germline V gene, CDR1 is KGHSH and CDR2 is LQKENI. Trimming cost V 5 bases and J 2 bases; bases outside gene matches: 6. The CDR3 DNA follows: TGTGCCAGCTCAACAGGGGTAGGGACCTACGAGCAGTACTTC. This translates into CASSTGVGTYEQYF.

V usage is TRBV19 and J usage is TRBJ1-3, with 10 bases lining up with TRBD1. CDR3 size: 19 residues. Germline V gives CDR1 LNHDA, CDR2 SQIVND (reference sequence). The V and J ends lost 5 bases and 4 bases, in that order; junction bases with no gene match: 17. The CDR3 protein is CASSPYRDRGEGAGNTIYF. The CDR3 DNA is TGTGCCAGTAGTCCGTACCGGGACAGGGGCGAAGGGGCAGGAAACACCATATATTTT.

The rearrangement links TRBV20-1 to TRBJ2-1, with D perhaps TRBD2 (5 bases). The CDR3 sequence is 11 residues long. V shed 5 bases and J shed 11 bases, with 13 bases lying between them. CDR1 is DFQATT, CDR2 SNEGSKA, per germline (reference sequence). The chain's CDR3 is CSASLGGKQFF. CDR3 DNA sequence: TGCAGTGCTTCACTAGGAGGAAAGCAGTTCTTC.

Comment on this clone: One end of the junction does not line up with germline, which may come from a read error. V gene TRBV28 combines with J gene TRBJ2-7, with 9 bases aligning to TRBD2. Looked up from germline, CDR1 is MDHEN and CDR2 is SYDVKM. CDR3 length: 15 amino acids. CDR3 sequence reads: CASSLWASGTYEQYF. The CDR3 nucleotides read TGTGCCAGCAGTCTATGGGCTAGCGGGACCTACGAGCAGTACTTC.

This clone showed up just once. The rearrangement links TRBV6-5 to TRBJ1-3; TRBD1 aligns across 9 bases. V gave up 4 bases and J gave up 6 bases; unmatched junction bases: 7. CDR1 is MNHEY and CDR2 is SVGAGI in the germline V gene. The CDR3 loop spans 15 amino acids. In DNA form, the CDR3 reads TGTGCCAGCAGTTCCCGGGACAGGGAAGTAAACACCATATATTTT. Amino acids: CASSSRDREVNTIYF.

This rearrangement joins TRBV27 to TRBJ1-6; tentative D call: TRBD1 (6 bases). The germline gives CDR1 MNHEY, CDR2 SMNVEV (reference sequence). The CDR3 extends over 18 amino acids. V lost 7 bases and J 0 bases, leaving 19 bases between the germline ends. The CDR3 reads CASTPLRQASSYNSPLHF. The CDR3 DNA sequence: TGTGCCAGCACCCCGCTGCGACAGGCGAGCTCCTATAATTCACCCCTCCACTTT.

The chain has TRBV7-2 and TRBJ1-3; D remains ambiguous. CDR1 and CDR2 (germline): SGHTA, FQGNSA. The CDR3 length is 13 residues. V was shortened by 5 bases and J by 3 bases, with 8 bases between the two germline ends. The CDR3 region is CASSTPNGNTIYF. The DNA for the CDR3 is TGTGCCAGCAGCACCCCTAATGGAAACACCATATATTTT.

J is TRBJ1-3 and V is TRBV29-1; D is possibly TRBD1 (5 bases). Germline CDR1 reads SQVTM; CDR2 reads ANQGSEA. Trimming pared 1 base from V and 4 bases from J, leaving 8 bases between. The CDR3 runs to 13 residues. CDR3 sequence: CSVEAGMGNTIYF. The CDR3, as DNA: TGCAGCGTTGAAGCAGGGATGGGAAACACCATATATTTT.

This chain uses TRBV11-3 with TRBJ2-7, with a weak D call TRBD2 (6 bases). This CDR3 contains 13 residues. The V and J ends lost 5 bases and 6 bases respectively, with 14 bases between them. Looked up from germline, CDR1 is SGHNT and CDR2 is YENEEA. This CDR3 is CASSQPLGGEQYF. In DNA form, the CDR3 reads TGTGCCAGCAGCCAGCCTCTGGGGGGCGAGCAGTACTTC.

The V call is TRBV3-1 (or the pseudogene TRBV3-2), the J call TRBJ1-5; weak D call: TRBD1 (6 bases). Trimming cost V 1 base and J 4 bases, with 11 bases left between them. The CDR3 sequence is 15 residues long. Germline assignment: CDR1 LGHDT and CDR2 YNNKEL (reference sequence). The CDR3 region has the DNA TGTGCCAGCAGCCAAGGCGGGGGGCCGAATCAGCCCCAGCATTTT. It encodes CASSQGGGPNQPQHF.

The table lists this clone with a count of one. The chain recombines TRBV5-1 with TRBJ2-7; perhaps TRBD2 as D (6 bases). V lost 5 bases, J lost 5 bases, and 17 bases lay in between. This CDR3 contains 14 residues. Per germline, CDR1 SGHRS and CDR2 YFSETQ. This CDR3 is CASRRDGDRDEQYF. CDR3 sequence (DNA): TGCGCCAGCAGGCGGGACGGGGATCGGGACGAGCAGTACTTC.

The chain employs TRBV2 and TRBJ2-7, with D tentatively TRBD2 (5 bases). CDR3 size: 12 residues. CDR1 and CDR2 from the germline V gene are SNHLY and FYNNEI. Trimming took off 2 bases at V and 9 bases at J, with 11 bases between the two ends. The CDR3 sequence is CASSESGTGQYF. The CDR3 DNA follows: TGTGCCAGCAGTGAAAGCGGAACGGGGCAGTACTTC.

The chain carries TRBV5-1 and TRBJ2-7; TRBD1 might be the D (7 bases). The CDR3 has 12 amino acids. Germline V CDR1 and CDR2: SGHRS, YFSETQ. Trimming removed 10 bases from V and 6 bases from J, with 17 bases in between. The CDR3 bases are TGCGCCCGACAGGGACTCATCTCCGAGCAGTACTTC. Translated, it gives CARQGLISEQYF.

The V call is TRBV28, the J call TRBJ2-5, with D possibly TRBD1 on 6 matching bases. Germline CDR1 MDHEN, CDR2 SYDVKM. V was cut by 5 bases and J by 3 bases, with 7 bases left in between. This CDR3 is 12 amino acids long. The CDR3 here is CASSEGEETQYF. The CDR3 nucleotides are TGTGCCAGCAGTGAGGGGGAAGAGACCCAGTACTTC.

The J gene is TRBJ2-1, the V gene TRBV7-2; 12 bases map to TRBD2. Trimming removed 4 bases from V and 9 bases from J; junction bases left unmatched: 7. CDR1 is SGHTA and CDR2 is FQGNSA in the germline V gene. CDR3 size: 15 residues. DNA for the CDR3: TGTGCCAGCAGCTCTTCGACTAGCGGGAGTACTGAGCAGTTCTTC. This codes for CASSSSTSGSTEQFF.

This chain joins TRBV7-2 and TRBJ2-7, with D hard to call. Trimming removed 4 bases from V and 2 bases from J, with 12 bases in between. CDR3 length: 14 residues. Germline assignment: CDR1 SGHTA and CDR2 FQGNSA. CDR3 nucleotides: TGTGCCAGCAGCTCCCCGGTTAATCCCTACGAGCAGTACTTC. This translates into CASSSPVNPYEQYF.

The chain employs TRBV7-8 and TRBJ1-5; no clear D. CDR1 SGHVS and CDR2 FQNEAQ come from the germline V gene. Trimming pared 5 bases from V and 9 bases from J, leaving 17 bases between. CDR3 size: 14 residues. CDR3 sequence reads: CASSPIQKLGPQHF. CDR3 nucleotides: TGTGCCAGCAGCCCCATCCAGAAGCTAGGGCCCCAGCATTTT.

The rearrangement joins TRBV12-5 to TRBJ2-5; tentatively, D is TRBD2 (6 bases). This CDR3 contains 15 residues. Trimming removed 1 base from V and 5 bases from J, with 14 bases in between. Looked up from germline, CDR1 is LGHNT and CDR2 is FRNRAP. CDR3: CASGLATRGGETQYF. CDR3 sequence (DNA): TGTGCTAGTGGTTTGGCGACCCGTGGGGGGGAGACCCAGTACTTC.

This CDR3 reads CASSEGGAGRAWGGSNQPQHF. CDR3 in DNA: TGTGCCAGCAGTGAAGGAGGGGCAGGGCGGGCCTGGGGGGGTAGCAATCAGCCCCAGCATTTT. V gene TRBV6-1 combines with J gene TRBJ1-5; TRBD1 might be the D (5 bases). Germline V CDR1 and CDR2: MNHNS, SASEGT. V was pared by 1 base and J by 0 bases, with 25 bases between. CDR3 size: 21 residues.

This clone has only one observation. The CDR3 nucleotides read TGTGCCAGCAGCTTAAGGCCAGGGCCAGAAAATTCACCCCTCCACTTT. This codes for CASSLRPGPENSPLHF. This chain uses TRBV7-8 with TRBJ1-6; weak D call: TRBD1 (5 bases). Germline V lookup: CDR1 SGHVS, CDR2 FQNEAQ. V lost 2 bases and J lost 7, with 15 bases in between. The CDR3 is 16 amino acids.

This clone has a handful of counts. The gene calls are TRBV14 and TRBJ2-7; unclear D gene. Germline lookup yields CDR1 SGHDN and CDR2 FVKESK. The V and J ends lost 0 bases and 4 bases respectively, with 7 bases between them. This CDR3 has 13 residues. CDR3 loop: CASSQDPGYEQYF. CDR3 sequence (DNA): TGTGCCAGCAGCCAAGATCCGGGTTACGAGCAGTACTTC.

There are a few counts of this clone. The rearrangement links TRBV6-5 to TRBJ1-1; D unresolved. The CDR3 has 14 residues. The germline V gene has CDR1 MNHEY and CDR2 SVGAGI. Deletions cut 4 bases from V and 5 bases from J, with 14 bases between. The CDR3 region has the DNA TGTGCCAGCAGTTTAATGGTGTCAGGTACTGAAGCTTTCTTT. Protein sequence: CASSLMVSGTEAFF.